This TCR beta chain was obtained from a study of regulatory T cells in long-lasting Graves disease. In the study overall: Newly diagnosed Graves' patients had under 3 months of antithyroid drugs. Study observations and caveats: Repertoires from persistent disease leaned toward TRBV28, TRBJ1-2 and TRBJ2-5. More public clonotypes were shared by persistent patients (fewer than 3,000) than by new patients (approximately 990).

The CDR3 runs to 14 residues. Time point indicated: newly diagnosed GD, antithyroid drugs for less than 3 months. Scientists built the TCR library using RNA that was extracted from PBMCs. Building the TCR beta libraries relied on iRepertoire HTBI primers, and CDR3 regions underwent Arm-PCR. One entry per CDR3 protein, called by TCRdb with MiXCR from the multiplex PCR reads. Among 680,000 or so distinct CDR3 sequences listed, around 17% were seen once. Points on this clonotype: Its antigen is still unknown. Germline and junction disagree at one end, which may indicate a read error.

The sample also formed part of further work on T cells in Graves' hyperthyroidism and ophthalmopathy.

The clonotype was recovered from a woman aged 25 to 45 with Graves disease. The sequenced sample was peripheral blood mononuclear cells (PBMCs), obtained at new diagnosis, from a patient treated with antithyroid drugs. The genes are TRBV12-3 or TRBV12-4 and TRBJ2-3; 7 nucleotides line up with TRBD1. The CDR3 here is CASSPRTGTDAQYF. CDR3 nucleotides: TGTGCCAGCTCACCTCGCACAGGGACAGATGCGCAGTATTTT.